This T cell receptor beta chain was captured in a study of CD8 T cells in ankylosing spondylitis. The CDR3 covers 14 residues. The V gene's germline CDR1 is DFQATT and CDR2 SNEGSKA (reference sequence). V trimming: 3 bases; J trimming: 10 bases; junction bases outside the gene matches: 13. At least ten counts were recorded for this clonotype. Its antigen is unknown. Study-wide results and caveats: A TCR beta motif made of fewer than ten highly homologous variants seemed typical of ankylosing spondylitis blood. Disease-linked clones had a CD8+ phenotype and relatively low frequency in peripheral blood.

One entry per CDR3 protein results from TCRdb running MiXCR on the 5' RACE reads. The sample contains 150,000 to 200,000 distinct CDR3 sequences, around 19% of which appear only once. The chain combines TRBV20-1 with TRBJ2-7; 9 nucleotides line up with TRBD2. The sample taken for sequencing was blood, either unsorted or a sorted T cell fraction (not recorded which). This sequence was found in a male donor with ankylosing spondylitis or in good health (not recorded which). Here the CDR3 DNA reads TGCAGTGCTAGCGTGTGGCTAGCGGGACCCCCTCAGTACTTC. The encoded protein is CSASVWLAGPPQYF.